This T cell receptor (beta chain) was retrieved from a study of neurological immune-mediated disorders. The cDNA was synthesized by means of template-switch 5'RACE, which was carried out with 10-nucleotide random UMIs. TCRdb passed the 5' RACE reads through MiXCR, listing each CDR3 protein once. The sample includes about 59,000 distinct CDR3 sequences, under 30% of them seen just once. General study findings and limits: In HTLV-1-associated myelopathy, TCR clonal expansion was greatest, whereas multiple sclerosis had the least, falling below healthy controls.

V lost 8 bases to trimming and J lost 0 bases, with 14 bases between them. The length of the CDR3 is 16 residues. Germline CDR1 and CDR2: MRHNA and SNTAGT. In the case of this clonotype: Its antigen is not identified.

As to time point: technical triplicate 2. The specimen sequenced was PBMCs. The TCR originated in a man in his sixties with HTLV-1-associated myelopathy (HAM/TSP). The V and J genes are TRBV6-4 and TRBJ2-6; D possibly corresponds to TRBD2 (6 bases). The CDR3 spells CASRRDSISGANVLTF. CDR3 bases: TGTGCCAGCCGACGGGACTCCATCTCTGGGGCCAACGTCCTGACTTTC.